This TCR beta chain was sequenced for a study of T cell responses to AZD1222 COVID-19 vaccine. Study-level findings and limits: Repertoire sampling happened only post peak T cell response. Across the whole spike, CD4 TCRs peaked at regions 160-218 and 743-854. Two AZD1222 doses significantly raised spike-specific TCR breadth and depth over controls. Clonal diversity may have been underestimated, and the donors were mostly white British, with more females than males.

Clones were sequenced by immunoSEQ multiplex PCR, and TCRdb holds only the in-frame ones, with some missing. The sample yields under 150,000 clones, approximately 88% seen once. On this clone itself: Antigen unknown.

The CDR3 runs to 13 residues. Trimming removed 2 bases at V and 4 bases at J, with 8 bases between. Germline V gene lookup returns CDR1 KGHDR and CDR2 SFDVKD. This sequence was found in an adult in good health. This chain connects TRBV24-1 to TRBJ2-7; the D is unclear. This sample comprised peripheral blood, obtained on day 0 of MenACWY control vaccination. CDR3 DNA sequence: TGTGCCACCAGTGATTCAGTTGTTTACGAGCAGTACTTC. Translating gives CATSDSVVYEQYF.